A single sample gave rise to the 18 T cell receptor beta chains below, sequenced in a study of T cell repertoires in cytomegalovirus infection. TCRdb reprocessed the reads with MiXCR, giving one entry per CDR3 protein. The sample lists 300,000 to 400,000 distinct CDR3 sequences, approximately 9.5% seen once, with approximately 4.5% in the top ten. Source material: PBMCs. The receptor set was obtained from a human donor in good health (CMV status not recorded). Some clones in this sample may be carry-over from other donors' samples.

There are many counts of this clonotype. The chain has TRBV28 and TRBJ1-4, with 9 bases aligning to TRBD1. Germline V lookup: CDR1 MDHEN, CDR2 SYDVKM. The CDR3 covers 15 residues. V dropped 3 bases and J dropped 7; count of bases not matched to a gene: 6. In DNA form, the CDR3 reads TGTGCCAGCAGTTTTCGGGGGACAGGGAGTGAAAAACTGTTTTTT. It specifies CASSFRGTGSEKLFF.

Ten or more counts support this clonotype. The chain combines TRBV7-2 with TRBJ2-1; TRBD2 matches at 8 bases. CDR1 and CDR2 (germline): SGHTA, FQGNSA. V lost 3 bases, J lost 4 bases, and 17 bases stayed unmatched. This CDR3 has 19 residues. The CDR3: CASSFSPTTSVRFYNEQFF. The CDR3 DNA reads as TGTGCCAGCAGCTTTAGTCCCACGACTAGCGTCAGATTTTACAATGAGCAGTTCTTC.

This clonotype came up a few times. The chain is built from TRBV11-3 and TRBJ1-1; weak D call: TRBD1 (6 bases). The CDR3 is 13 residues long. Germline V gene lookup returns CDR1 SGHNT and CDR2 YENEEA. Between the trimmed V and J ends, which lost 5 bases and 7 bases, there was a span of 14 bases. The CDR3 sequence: CASSLNRENEAFF. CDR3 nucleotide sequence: TGTGCCAGCAGCCTAAACAGGGAAAATGAAGCTTTCTTT.

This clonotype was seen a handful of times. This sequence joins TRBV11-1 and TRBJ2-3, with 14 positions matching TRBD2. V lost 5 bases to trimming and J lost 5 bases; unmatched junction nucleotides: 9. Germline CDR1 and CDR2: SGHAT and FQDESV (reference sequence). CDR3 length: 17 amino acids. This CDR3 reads CASSPGTSGSFGDTQYF. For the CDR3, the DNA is TGTGCCAGCAGCCCTGGGACTAGCGGGAGTTTCGGAGATACGCAGTATTTT.

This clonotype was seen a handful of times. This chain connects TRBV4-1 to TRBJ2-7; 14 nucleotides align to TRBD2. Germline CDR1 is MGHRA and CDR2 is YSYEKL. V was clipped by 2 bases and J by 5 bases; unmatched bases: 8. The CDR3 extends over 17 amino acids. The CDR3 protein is CASSQLPGTSGRHEQYF. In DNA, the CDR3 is TGCGCCAGCAGCCAACTACCCGGGACTAGCGGGAGACACGAGCAGTACTTC.

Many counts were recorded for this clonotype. The CDR3 loop is CASSSPRTGSYEQYF. CDR3 DNA: TGTGCCAGCAGCTCTCCCCGGACAGGGTCCTACGAGCAGTACTTC. This rearrangement joins TRBV7-9 to TRBJ2-7, with TRBD1 matching 8 bases. The trim removed 4 bases at V and 1 base at J, leaving 6 bases unmatched. In germline, CDR1 is SEHNR, CDR2 FQNEAQ (reference sequence). CDR3 length equals 15 residues.

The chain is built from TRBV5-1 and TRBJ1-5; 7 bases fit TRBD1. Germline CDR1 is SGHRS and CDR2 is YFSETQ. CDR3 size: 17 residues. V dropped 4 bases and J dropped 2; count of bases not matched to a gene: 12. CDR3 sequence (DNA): TGCGCCAGCAGCGGGTCGACAGGGCCGATTGGCAATCAGCCCCAGCATTTT. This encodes CASSGSTGPIGNQPQHF.

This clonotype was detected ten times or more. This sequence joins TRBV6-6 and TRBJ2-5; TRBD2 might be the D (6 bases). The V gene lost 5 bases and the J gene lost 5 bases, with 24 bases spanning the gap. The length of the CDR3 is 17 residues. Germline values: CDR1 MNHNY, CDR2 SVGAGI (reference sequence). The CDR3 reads CASSPVPPGLRGETQYF. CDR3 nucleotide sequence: TGTGCCAGCAGTCCTGTCCCACCCGGCCTCCGGGGGGAGACCCAGTACTTC.

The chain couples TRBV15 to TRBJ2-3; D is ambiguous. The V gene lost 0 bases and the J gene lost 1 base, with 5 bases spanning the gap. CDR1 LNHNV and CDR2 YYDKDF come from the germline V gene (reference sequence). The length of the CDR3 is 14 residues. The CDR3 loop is CATSRDKGTDTQYF. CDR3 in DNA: TGTGCCACCAGCAGAGATAAAGGCACAGATACGCAGTATTTT.

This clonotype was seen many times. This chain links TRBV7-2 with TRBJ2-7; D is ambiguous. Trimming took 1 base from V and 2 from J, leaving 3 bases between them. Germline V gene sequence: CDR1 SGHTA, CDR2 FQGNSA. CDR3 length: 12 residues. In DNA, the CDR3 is TGTGCCAGCAGCTTAGACGCCTACGAGCAGTACTTC. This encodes CASSLDAYEQYF. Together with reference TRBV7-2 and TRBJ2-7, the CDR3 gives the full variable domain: GAGVSQSPSNKVTEKGKDVELRCDPISGHTALYWYRQSLGQGLEFLIYFQGNSAPDKSGLPSDRFSAERTGGSVSTLTIQRTQQEDSAVYLCASSLDAYEQYFGPGTRLTVT.

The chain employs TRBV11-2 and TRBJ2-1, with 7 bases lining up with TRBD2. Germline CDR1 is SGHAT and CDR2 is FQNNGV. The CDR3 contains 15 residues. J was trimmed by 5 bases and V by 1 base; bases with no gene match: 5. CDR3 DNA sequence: TGTGCCAGCAGCTTAGGCGGGAGCTTTAACAATGAGCAGTTCTTC. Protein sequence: CASSLGGSFNNEQFF.

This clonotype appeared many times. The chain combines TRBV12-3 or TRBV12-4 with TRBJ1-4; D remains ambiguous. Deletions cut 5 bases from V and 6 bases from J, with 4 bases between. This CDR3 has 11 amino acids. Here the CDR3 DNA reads TGTGCCAGCAGTCCGGATGAAAAACTGTTTTTT. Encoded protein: CASSPDEKLFF.

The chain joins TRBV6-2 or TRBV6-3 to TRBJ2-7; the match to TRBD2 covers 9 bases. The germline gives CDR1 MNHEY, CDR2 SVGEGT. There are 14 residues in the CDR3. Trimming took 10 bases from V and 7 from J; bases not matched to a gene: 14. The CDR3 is CATSSGDYGSEQYF. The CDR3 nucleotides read TGTGCCACCTCTAGCGGGGACTACGGGAGTGAGCAGTACTTC.

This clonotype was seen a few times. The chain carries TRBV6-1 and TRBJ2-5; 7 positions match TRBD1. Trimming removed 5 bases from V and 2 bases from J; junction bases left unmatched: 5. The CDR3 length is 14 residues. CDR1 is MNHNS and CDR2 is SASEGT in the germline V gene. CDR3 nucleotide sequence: TGTGCCAGCAGTTACCTCAGGGGGCAAGAGACCCAGTACTTC. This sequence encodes CASSYLRGQETQYF.

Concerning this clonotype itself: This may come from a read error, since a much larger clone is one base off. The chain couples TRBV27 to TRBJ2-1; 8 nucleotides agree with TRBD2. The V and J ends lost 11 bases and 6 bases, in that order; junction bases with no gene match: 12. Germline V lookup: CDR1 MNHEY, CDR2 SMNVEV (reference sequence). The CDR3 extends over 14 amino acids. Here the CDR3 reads CASKRERTINEQFF. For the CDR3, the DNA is TGTGCCTCCAAGCGGGAGAGAACTATCAATGAGCAGTTCTTC.

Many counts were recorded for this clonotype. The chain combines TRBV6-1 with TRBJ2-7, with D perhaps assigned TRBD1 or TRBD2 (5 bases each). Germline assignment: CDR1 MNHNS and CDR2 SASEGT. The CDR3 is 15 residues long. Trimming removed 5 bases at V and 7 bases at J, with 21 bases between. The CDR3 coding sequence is TGTGCCAGCAGTCAACAGGCGGGCCGTTCGTTTGAGCAGTACTTC. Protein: CASSQQAGRSFEQYF.

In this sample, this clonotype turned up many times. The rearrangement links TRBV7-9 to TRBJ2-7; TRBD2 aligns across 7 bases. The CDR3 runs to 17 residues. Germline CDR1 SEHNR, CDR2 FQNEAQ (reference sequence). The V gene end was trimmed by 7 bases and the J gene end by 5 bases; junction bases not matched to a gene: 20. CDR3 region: CASKPPLRGGRVDEQYF. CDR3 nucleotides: TGTGCCAGCAAACCTCCCCTTAGGGGCGGGAGAGTCGACGAGCAGTACTTC. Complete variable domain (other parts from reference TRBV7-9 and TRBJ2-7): DTGVSQNPRHKITKRGQNVTFRCDPISEHNRLYWYRQTLGQGPEFLTYFQNEAQLEKSRLLSDRFSAERPKGSFSTLEIQRTEQGDSAMYLCASKPPLRGGRVDEQYFGPGTRLTVT.

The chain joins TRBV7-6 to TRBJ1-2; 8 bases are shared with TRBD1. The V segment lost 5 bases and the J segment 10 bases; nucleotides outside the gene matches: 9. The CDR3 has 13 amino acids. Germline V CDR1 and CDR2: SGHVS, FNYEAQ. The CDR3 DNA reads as TGTGCCAGCAGCCCCAACAGGGGGGACCTCTACACCTTC. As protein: CASSPNRGDLYTF.